This paragraph reports one T cell receptor beta chain. The data were obtained in a study of shared T cell receptors in the human thymus. TCRdb keeps only in-frame clones here, not all; method: immunoSEQ multiplex PCR. The repertoire has 700,000 to 750,000 clones, approximately 85% of them found once; the top ten carry 0.008% to 0.011%. After removal of 1 base from V and 1 base from J, the junction contained 3 bases not matched to a gene. The CDR3 is made up of 15 amino acids. Germline lookup yields CDR1 MGHDK and CDR2 SYGVNS. This sample also belongs to another study, concerning human thymus T cells. That work states: During corrective heart surgery, resections were taken, and the thymus tissue came from them. The related literature has documented a marked overlap of thymic repertoires among unrelated individuals.

Sequenced material: thymocytes. V usage is TRBV25-1 and J usage is TRBJ1-1; 7 bases map to TRBD1. The clonotype comes from a girl younger than two with a congenital heart defect. The CDR3 loop is CASSEWGTANTEAFF. DNA of the CDR3: TGTGCCAGCAGTGAATGGGGGACAGCGAACACTGAAGCTTTCTTT.